Following are 31 T cell receptor beta chains from one sample sequenced in a study of immune evolution from preneoplasia to lung adenocarcinoma. The table came from immunoSEQ multiplex PCR; TCRdb's copy has only in-frame clones and leaves some out. This table holds approximately 15,000 clones, over 75% found once. Sequencing used FFPE lung adenocarcinoma in situ tissue. The receptors come from a donor at least 70 years old with lung adenocarcinoma.

The chain recombines TRBV11-1 with TRBJ2-7, with D unresolved. This CDR3 has 13 amino acids. Trimming shortened V by 2 bases and J by 0 bases, and 5 bases separated the two germline ends. Germline values: CDR1 SGHAT, CDR2 FQDESV (reference sequence). Written as DNA, the CDR3 is TGTGCCAGCAGCTTAACAGCCTCCTACGAGCAGTACTTC. Protein product: CASSLTASYEQYF.

CDR3 bases: TGTGCCAGCAGTGGCCGAGCCGAGCAGTACTTC. Its translation: CASSGRAEQYF. V usage is TRBV6-1 and J usage is TRBJ2-7; no clear D. V was shortened by 4 bases and J by 6 bases, with 7 bases between the two germline ends. This CDR3 is built from 11 residues. Germline lookup yields CDR1 MNHNS and CDR2 SASEGT.

This CDR3 is CACPGSSGETQYF. CDR3 sequence (DNA): TGTGCCTGTCCAGGGTCCAGTGGGGAGACCCAGTACTTC. J is TRBJ2-5 and V is TRBV30; tentatively, D is TRBD1 (5 bases). Germline CDR1 and CDR2: GTSNPN and SVGIG (reference sequence). The CDR3 length is 13 residues. V was trimmed by 6 bases and J by 5 bases, leaving 16 bases between them.

The CDR3 bases are TGTGCCAGCAGCCAAGATCTTCGGGGGGATACGCAGTATTTT. Protein: CASSQDLRGDTQYF. The chain couples TRBV4-2 to TRBJ2-3; a weak D match, TRBD2 (6 bases). Germline CDR1 and CDR2: LGHNA and YNFKEQ. The CDR3 has 14 residues. V lost 0 bases and J lost 6, with 10 bases in between.

This chain joins TRBV28 and TRBJ2-1, with TRBD1 as a possible D gene (5 bases). This CDR3 contains 14 residues. Germline V lookup: CDR1 MDHEN, CDR2 SYDVKM. The germline V and J ends were trimmed by 2 bases and 7 bases, with 12 bases remaining between them. DNA of the CDR3: TGTGCCAGCAGTTTAATCACAGGTAGGAATGAGCAGTTCTTC. Protein: CASSLITGRNEQFF.

The V gene is TRBV28, the J gene TRBJ1-1, with a possible D match to TRBD1 (6 bases). This CDR3 comprises 16 residues. Trimming left V 11 bases short and J 5 bases short, with 27 bases between. In germline, CDR1 is MDHEN, CDR2 SYDVKM. The CDR3 DNA reads as TGTGCCTGCATTAGTTCGGCAGGGGATAGGAGAACTGAAGCTTTCTTT. This codes for CACISSAGDRRTEAFF.

The table lists this clone with a count of one. Here the CDR3 DNA reads TGCGCCAGCAGCCAAGATCTGGCGGGAGGGTACAATGAGCAGTTCTTC. Translated: CASSQDLAGGYNEQFF. The chain recombines TRBV4-3 with TRBJ2-1, with TRBD2 identical over 9 bases. Per the germline V gene, CDR1 is LGHNA and CDR2 is YSLEER. The V gene end was trimmed by 0 bases and the J gene end by 4 bases; junction bases not matched to a gene: 4. This CDR3 region has 16 residues.

Only one count was recorded for this clone. The V and J genes are TRBV7-2 and TRBJ1-4; D is ambiguous. Looked up from germline, CDR1 is SGHTA and CDR2 is FQGNSA. Between the trimmed V and J ends, which lost 1 base and 7 bases, there was a span of 10 bases. This CDR3 has 14 residues. DNA for the CDR3: TGTGCCAGCAGCTTAGGAGGGTATAGTGAAAAACTGTTTTTT. Translation: CASSLGGYSEKLFF.

This clone was seen only once. The chain couples TRBV29-1 to TRBJ1-3; D is perhaps TRBD1 (5 bases). The V end was cut by 5 bases, the J end by 2 bases, with 7 bases between. CDR3 length: 12 residues. The V gene's germline CDR1 is SQVTM and CDR2 ANQGSEA. The CDR3 loop is CSVLGAGNTIYF. The CDR3 bases are TGCAGCGTTTTGGGGGCTGGAAACACCATATATTTT.

For this clone: The junction differs from germline at one of its ends, possibly a read error. V usage is TRBV18 and J usage is TRBJ2-2; a possible D gene is TRBD2 (5 bases). Looked up from germline, CDR1 is KGHSH and CDR2 is LQKENI. The CDR3 is made up of 14 amino acids. In nucleotides, the CDR3 is TGTGCCAGCTCACCGGCGACTAACACCGGGAAGCTGTTTTTT. It specifies CASSPATNTGKLFF. The whole variable domain, remainder taken from reference TRBV18 and TRBJ2-2, is NAGVMQNPRHLVRRRGQEARLRCSPMKGHSHVYWYRQLPEEGLKFMVYLQKENIIDESGMPKERFSAEFPKEGPSILRIQQVVRGDSAAYFCASSPATNTGKLFFGEGSRLTVL.

The V gene is TRBV7-2, the J gene TRBJ1-2, with a possible D match to TRBD1 (6 bases). Per germline, CDR1 SGHTA and CDR2 FQGNSA. This CDR3 spans 13 amino acids. V was trimmed by 0 bases and J by 8 bases, leaving 10 bases between them. The CDR3 spells CASSLAQGSGYTF. The CDR3 DNA reads TGTGCCAGCAGCTTAGCGCAGGGGTCCGGCTACACCTTC.

The chain employs TRBV10-2 and TRBJ1-5, with a possible D match to TRBD1 (5 bases). The CDR3 is made up of 19 amino acids. V was clipped by 0 bases and J by 4 bases, with 22 bases between them. In germline, CDR1 is WSHSY, CDR2 SAAADI. For the CDR3, the DNA is TGCGCCAGCAGTGAGTCCCCGAGGCGGGGGGAGTTCTTAAATCAGCCCCAGCATTTT. As protein: CASSESPRRGEFLNQPQHF.

This sequence joins TRBV11-3 and TRBJ2-2; D gene uncertain. Germline V gene data show CDR1 as SGHNT and CDR2 as YENEEA. The CDR3 is made up of 14 amino acids. V was trimmed by 5 bases and J by 5 bases, leaving 12 bases between them. CDR3 nucleotide sequence: TGTGCCAGCAGCCTAGTTGGAGTTACCGGGGAGCTGTTTTTT. This codes for CASSLVGVTGELFF. The entire variable domain, with the rest obtained from reference TRBV11-3 and TRBJ2-2, is as follows: EAGVVQSPRYKIIEKKQPVAFWCNPISGHNTLYWYLQNLGQGPELLIRYENEEAVDDSQLPKDRFSAERLKGVDSTLKIQPAELGDSAVYLCASSLVGVTGELFFGEGSRLTVL.

The chain couples TRBV28 to TRBJ1-1, with a tentative D call TRBD1 (5 bases). This CDR3 is built from 12 residues. The V end was cut by 4 bases, the J end by 9 bases, with 12 bases between. CDR1 is MDHEN and CDR2 is SYDVKM in the germline V gene. The CDR3 here is CASSSEGRKAFF. CDR3 DNA sequence: TGTGCCAGCAGTTCTGAGGGGCGGAAAGCTTTCTTT.

This clone was picked up one time. The rearrangement uses TRBV5-8 and TRBJ2-6; no reliable D call. Between the trimmed V and J ends, which lost 4 bases and 1 base, there was a span of 9 bases. This CDR3 comprises 15 residues. Germline CDR1 is SGHTS and CDR2 is YDEGEE. This CDR3 is CASSLGWSGANVLTF. The CDR3 DNA reads as TGTGCCAGCAGCCTGGGTTGGTCTGGGGCCAACGTCCTGACTTTC.

The rearrangement joins TRBV28 to TRBJ2-1; D may match TRBD1 or TRBD2 (5 bases each). V was shortened by 5 bases and J by 0 bases, with 14 bases between the two germline ends. The CDR3 sequence is 16 residues long. CDR1 is MDHEN, CDR2 SYDVKM, per germline. CDR3 nucleotide sequence: TGTGCCAGCAGTGAGCTGGGGGTCAGCTCCTACAATGAGCAGTTCTTC. It is translated as CASSELGVSSYNEQFF.

The V gene is TRBV29-1, the J gene TRBJ2-1; unclear D gene. The germline gives CDR1 SQVTM, CDR2 ANQGSEA. The CDR3 extends over 11 amino acids. Between the trimmed V and J ends, which lost 7 bases and 9 bases, there was a span of 13 bases. Here the CDR3 reads CSAMGSVEQFF. In DNA, the CDR3 is TGCAGCGCAATGGGGTCGGTTGAGCAGTTCTTC.

With regard to this clone: One end of the junction is discordant with germline, which a read error may explain. The chain combines TRBV4-2 with TRBJ1-1, with 7 positions matching TRBD1. The germline V gene has CDR1 LGHNA and CDR2 YNFKEQ. The CDR3 totals 13 residues. The CDR3 bases are TGTGCCAGCAGACTCGGACAGGCGTCTGATGCTTTCTTT. It yields the protein CASRLGQASDAFF.

In DNA form, the CDR3 reads TGTGCCAGCAGTCCGTGGACAGGGATGGTTGAGGGCTACACCTTC. Protein product: CASSPWTGMVEGYTF. V and J are TRBV27 and TRBJ1-2; 8 nucleotides align to TRBD1. The trim removed 5 bases at V and 8 bases at J, leaving 13 bases unmatched. CDR1 is MNHEY, CDR2 SMNVEV, per germline (reference sequence). This CDR3 has 15 amino acids.

The chain uses TRBV10-3 and TRBJ2-3; D is undetermined. The V end lost 2 bases, the J end lost 0 bases, and 6 bases lay between the germline ends. The germline CDR1 and CDR2 sequences are ENHRY and SYGVKD. This CDR3 spans 14 amino acids. The CDR3 DNA reads TGTGCCATCAGTGAGGGAAATAGCACAGATACGCAGTATTTT. Translation: CAISEGNSTDTQYF.

This rearrangement joins TRBV27 to TRBJ2-1; 10 nucleotides match TRBD2. CDR3 length: 14 amino acids. Germline lookup yields CDR1 MNHEY and CDR2 SMNVEV (reference sequence). V lost 5 bases to trimming and J lost 12 bases; unmatched junction nucleotides: 10. CDR3 DNA: TGTGCCAGCAGTGTAGCGGGAGGCAGGGCGGCGCAGTTCTTC. Its protein is CASSVAGGRAAQFF.

V and J are TRBV7-2 and TRBJ2-7, with D perhaps assigned TRBD1 or TRBD2 (5 bases each). Germline V gene data show CDR1 as SGHTA and CDR2 as FQGNSA. The CDR3 extends over 16 amino acids. V was cut by 5 bases and J by 3 bases, with 20 bases left in between. CDR3 protein: CASSPRPPGTDYEQYF. The CDR3 DNA is TGTGCCAGCAGCCCTCGTCCCCCCGGGACCGACTACGAGCAGTACTTC.

The rearrangement links TRBV4-3 to TRBJ2-7, with 9 bases that match TRBD2. Germline V gene sequence: CDR1 LGHNA, CDR2 YSLEER. The trim removed 3 bases at V and 4 bases at J, leaving 7 bases unmatched. The CDR3 has 15 amino acids. CDR3 residues: CASSQREGGGYEQYF. The CDR3, as DNA: TGCGCCAGCAGCCAGCGGGAGGGAGGGGGTTACGAGCAGTACTTC.

This chain joins TRBV2 and TRBJ2-3; the D gene is possibly TRBD2 (6 bases). The CDR3 covers 17 residues. V shed 4 bases and J shed 0 bases, with 17 bases lying between them. The germline CDR1 and CDR2 sequences are SNHLY and FYNNEI. In DNA, the CDR3 is TGTGCCAGCAGTGGAGGTACGGGGAGGACGAGCACAGATACGCAGTATTTT. This encodes CASSGGTGRTSTDTQYF.

This chain joins TRBV5-4 and TRBJ2-1; TRBD2 matches 8 bases. V shed 4 bases and J 5 bases; nucleotides not matched to a gene: 8. This CDR3 spans 15 amino acids. CDR1 is SGHNT and CDR2 is YYREEE in the germline V gene (reference sequence). CDR3 nucleotides: TGTGCCAGCAGCGCCGGGAGGGGGTCCGACAATGAGCAGTTCTTC. Translated: CASSAGRGSDNEQFF.

This chain joins TRBV6-5 and TRBJ1-1; 7 nucleotides agree with TRBD1. CDR1 is MNHEY, CDR2 SVGAGI, per germline. The CDR3 covers 16 residues. Trimming at V came to 0 bases and at J to 3 bases, leaving 7 bases not matched to a gene. CDR3 amino acids: CASSYSKTGYYTEAFF. The CDR3 DNA sequence: TGTGCCAGCAGTTACTCGAAGACAGGGTATTACACTGAAGCTTTCTTT.

A single count supports this clone. The rearrangement joins TRBV7-2 to TRBJ2-3, with D possibly being TRBD1 (6 bases). Germline V gene data show CDR1 as SGHTA and CDR2 as FQGNSA. CDR3 length: 14 residues. V lost 7 bases and J 2 bases, leaving 13 bases between the germline ends. The CDR3 DNA follows: TGTGCCAGCATGGCAAGGGGGATCACAGATACGCAGTATTTT. Its translation is CASMARGITDTQYF.

The J gene is TRBJ1-1, the V gene TRBV25-1; D call uncertain. The ends were cut back, 2 bases at V and 5 bases at J, with 12 bases in the middle. This CDR3 is built from 14 residues. The V gene's germline CDR1 is MGHDK and CDR2 SYGVNS. The CDR3 loop reads CASSEIRDGTEAFF. The CDR3 region has the DNA TGTGCCAGCAGTGAAATCCGGGATGGGACTGAAGCTTTCTTT.

This chain uses TRBV10-3 with TRBJ1-2; D is possibly TRBD1 (5 bases). The CDR3 consists of 13 residues. The V and J ends lost 2 bases and 4 bases respectively, with 8 bases between them. Looked up from germline, CDR1 is ENHRY and CDR2 is SYGVKD. The CDR3 loop is CAISEGRVYGYTF. DNA of the CDR3: TGTGCCATCAGTGAGGGCAGGGTCTATGGCTACACCTTC.

The CDR3 region has the DNA TGTGCCAGCAGCCCAGGGGGTTATGGCTACACCTTC. Residues: CASSPGGYGYTF. The chain carries TRBV5-6 and TRBJ1-2; 7 nucleotides match TRBD1. Germline CDR1 SGHDT, CDR2 YYEEEE. The junction had 2 bases not matched to a gene; V was cut back by 4 bases and J by 5 bases. The CDR3 is 12 residues long.

The V gene is TRBV2, the J gene TRBJ1-4, with a weak D call TRBD1 (6 bases). The V end was cut by 8 bases, the J end by 0 bases, with 10 bases between. The CDR3 consists of 14 residues. Germline lookup yields CDR1 SNHLY and CDR2 FYNNEI. The CDR3 DNA reads as TGTGCCAGCCAGAAGGGGGCAACTAATGAAAAACTGTTTTTT. It is translated as CASQKGATNEKLFF. Full variable domain (rest looked up from reference TRBV2 and TRBJ1-4): EPEVTQTPSHQVTQMGQEVILRCVPISNHLYFYWYRQILGQKVEFLVSFYNNEISEKSEIFDDQFSVERPDGSNFTLKIRSTKLEDSAMYFCASQKGATNEKLFFGSGTQLSVL.